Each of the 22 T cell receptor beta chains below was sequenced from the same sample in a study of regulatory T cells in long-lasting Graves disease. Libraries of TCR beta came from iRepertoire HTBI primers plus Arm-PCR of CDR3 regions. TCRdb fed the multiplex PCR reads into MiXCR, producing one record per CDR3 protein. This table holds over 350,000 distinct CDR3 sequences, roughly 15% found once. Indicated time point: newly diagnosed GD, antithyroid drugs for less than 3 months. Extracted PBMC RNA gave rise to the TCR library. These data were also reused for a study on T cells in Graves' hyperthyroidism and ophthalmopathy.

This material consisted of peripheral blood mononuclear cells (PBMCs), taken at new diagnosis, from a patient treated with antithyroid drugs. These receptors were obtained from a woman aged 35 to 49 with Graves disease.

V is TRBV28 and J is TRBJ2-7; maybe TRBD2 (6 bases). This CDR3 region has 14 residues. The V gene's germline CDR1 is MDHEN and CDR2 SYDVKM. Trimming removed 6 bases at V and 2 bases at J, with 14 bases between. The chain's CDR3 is CASSLVGGTYEQYF. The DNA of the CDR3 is TGTGCCAGCAGCCTGGTGGGGGGTACCTACGAGCAGTACTTC. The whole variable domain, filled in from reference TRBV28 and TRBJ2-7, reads DVKVTQSSRYLVKRTGEKVFLECVQDMDHENMFWYRQDPGLGLRLIYFSYDVKMKEKGDIPEGYSVSREKKERFSLILESASTNQTSMYLCASSLVGGTYEQYFGPGTRLTVT.

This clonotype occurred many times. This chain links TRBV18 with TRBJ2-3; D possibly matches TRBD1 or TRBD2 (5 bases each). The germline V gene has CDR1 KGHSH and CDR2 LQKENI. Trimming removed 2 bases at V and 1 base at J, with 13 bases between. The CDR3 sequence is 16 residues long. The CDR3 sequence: CASSPIEGRGTDTQYF. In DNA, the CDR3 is TGTGCCAGCTCACCAATCGAGGGACGGGGCACAGATACGCAGTATTTT.

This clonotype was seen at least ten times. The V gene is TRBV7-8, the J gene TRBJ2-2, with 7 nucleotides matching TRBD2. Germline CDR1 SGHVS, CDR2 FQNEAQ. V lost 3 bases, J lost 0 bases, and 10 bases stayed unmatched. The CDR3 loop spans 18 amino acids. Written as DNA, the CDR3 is TGTGCCAGCAGCTTGGGATGGAGAGCGGGATCGAACACCGGGGAGCTGTTTTTT. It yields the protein CASSLGWRAGSNTGELFF. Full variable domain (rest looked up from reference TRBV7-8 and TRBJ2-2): GAGVSQSPRYKVAKRGQDVALRCDPISGHVSLFWYQQALGQGPEFLTYFQNEAQLDKSGLPSDRFFAERPEGSVSTLKIQRTQQEDSAVYLCASSLGWRAGSNTGELFFGEGSRLTVL.

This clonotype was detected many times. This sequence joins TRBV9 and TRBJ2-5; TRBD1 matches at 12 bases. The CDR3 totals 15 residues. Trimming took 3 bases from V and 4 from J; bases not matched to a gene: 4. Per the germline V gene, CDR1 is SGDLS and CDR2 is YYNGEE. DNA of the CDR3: TGTGCCAGCAGCGAGCCGGGACAGGGGGCAGAGACCCAGTACTTC. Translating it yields CASSEPGQGAETQYF.

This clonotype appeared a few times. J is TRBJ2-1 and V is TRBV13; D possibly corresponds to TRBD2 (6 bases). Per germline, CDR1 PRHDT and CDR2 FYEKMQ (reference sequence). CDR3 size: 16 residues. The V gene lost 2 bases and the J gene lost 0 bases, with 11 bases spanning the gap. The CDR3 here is CASSLREPYSYNEQFF. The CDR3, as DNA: TGTGCCAGCAGCTTACGGGAGCCCTACTCCTACAATGAGCAGTTCTTC.

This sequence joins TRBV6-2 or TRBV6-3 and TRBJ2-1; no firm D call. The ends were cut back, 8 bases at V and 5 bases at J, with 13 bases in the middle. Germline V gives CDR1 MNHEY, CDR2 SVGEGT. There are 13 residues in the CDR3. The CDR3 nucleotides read TGTGCCAGCTCACGGCTGCGGAACAATGAGCAGTTCTTC. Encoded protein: CASSRLRNNEQFF.

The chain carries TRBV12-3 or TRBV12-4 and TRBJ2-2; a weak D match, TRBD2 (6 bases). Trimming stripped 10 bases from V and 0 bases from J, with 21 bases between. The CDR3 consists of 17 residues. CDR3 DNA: TGTGCCACCCAAAGGGGAGGTGGACACTCGAACACCGGGGAGCTGTTTTTT. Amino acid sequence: CATQRGGGHSNTGELFF.

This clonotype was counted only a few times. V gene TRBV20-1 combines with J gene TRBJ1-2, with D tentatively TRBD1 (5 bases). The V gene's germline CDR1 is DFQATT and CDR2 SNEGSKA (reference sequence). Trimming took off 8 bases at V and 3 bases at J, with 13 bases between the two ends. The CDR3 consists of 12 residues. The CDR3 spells CSSQAGDYGYTF. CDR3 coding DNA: TGCAGTTCCCAAGCGGGGGACTATGGCTACACCTTC.

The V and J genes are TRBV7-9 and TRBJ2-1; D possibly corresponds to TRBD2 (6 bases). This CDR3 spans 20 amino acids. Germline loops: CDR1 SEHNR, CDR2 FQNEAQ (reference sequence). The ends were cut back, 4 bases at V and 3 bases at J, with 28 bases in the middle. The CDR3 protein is CASSSYKPKNQGRNYNEQFF. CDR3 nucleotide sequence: TGTGCCAGCAGCTCGTATAAGCCAAAGAACCAAGGGAGGAACTACAATGAGCAGTTCTTC.

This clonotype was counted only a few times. CDR3 in amino acids: CASSYRDNFYEQYF. CDR3 coding DNA: TGTGCCAGTAGCTACCGGGACAACTTCTACGAGCAGTACTTC. This chain uses TRBV19 with TRBJ2-7; tentatively, D is TRBD1 (6 bases). The CDR3 totals 14 residues. From germline, CDR1 is LNHDA and CDR2 SQIVND (reference sequence). Between the trimmed V and J ends, which lost 6 bases and 3 bases, there was a span of 15 bases.

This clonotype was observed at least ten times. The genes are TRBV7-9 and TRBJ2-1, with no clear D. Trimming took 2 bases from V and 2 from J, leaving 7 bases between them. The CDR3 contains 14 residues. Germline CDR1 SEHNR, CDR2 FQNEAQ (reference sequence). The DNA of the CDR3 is TGTGCCAGCAGCTTATCCGATGCCTACAATGAGCAGTTCTTC. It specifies CASSLSDAYNEQFF.

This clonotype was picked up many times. CDR3 loop: CASRPSGQGNTEAFF. The CDR3 bases are TGTGCCAGCAGGCCTTCGGGACAGGGGAACACTGAAGCTTTCTTT. The chain joins TRBV28 to TRBJ1-1; 9 nucleotides line up with TRBD1. CDR1 is MDHEN, CDR2 SYDVKM, per germline. Germline trimming cut 6 bases from V and 1 base from J; bases unmatched to any gene: 6. This CDR3 is built from 15 residues.

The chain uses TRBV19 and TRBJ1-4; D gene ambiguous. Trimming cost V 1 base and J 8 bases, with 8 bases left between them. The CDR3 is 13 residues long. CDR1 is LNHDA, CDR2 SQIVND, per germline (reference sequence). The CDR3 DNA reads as TGTGCCAGTAGTATAGGCTTTAGGGAAAAACTGTTTTTT. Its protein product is CASSIGFREKLFF.

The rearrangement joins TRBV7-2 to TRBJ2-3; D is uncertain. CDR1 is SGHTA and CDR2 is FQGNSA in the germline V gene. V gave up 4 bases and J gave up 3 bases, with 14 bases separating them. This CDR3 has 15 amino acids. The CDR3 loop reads CASSYPGIGTDTQYF. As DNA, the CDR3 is TGTGCCAGCAGCTATCCCGGTATTGGTACAGATACGCAGTATTTT.

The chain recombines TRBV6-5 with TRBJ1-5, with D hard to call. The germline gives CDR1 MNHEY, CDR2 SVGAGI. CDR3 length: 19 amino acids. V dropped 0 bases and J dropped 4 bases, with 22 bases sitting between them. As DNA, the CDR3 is TGTGCCAGCAGTTACTCGAAAAGCGTTCCCATCCGGATTAATCAGCCCCAGCATTTT. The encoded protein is CASSYSKSVPIRINQPQHF.

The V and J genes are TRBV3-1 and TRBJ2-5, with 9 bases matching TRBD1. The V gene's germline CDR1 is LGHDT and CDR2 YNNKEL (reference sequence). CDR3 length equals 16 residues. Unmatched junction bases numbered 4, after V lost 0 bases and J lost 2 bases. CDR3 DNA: TGTGCCAGCAGCCAAGATGAACAGGGGGCGCAAGAGACCCAGTACTTC. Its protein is CASSQDEQGAQETQYF.

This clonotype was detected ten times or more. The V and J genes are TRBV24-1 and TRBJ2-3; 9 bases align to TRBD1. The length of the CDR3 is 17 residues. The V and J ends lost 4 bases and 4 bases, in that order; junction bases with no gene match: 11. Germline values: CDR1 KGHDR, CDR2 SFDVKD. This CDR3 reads CATSDPGQGSASDTQYF. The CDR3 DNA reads TGTGCCACCAGTGACCCGGGACAGGGAAGTGCCTCAGATACGCAGTATTTT.

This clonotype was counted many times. For the CDR3, the DNA is TGCGCCAGCAGCTTCGGGATACAGGGTTCCGAGCAGTACTTC. This codes for CASSFGIQGSEQYF. The gene calls are TRBV5-1 and TRBJ2-7; possibly TRBD1 for D (6 bases). V lost 2 bases, J lost 6 bases, and 15 bases lay in between. Germline V gene data show CDR1 as SGHRS and CDR2 as YFSETQ. This CDR3 is 14 amino acids long.

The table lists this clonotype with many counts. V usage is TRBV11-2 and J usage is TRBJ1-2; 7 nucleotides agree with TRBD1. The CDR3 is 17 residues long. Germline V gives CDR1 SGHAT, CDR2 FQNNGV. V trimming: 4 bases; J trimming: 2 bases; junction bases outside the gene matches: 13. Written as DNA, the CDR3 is TGTGCCAGCAGCTCCACAGGACAGGCAAAATTGAACTATGGCTACACCTTC. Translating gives CASSSTGQAKLNYGYTF.

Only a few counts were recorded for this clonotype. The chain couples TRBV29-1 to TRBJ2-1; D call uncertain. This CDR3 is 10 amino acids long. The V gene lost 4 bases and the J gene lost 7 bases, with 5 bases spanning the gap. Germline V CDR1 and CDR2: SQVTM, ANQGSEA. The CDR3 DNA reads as TGCAGCGTTGTGAGGAATGAGCAGTTCTTC. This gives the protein CSVVRNEQFF.

The CDR3 DNA follows: TGTGCCAGCAGCCAAGAGTCTTCCGCAAATTCACCCCTCCACTTT. Protein sequence: CASSQESSANSPLHF. J is TRBJ1-6 and V is TRBV4-2; no clear D gene. This CDR3 is built from 15 residues. V lost 0 bases and J lost 7, with 10 bases in between. CDR1 LGHNA and CDR2 YNFKEQ come from the germline V gene.

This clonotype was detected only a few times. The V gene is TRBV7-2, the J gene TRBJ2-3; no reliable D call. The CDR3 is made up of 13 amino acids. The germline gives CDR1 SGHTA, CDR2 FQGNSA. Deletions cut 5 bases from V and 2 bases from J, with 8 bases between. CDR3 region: CASSLNPTDTQYF. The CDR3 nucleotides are TGTGCCAGCAGCCTCAATCCCACAGATACGCAGTATTTT.